A selection of T cell receptor beta chains follows, all from one sample in a study of blood T cell repertoires in COVID-19. The table came from immunoSEQ multiplex PCR; TCRdb's copy has only in-frame clones and leaves some out. The repertoire holds 390,000 or so clones, with 80% to 90% as singletons. Sequenced: peripheral blood. The receptors stem from a young woman with active or convalescent COVID-19. Each CDR3 is given with its conserved first and last residue. The D gene is left open where the match is weak. A clone size is listed for some rows: how often the clone was seen (once, few, many), or a class if it is expanded.

TRBV6-1	TRBD1	TRBJ1-4	few	TGTGCCAGCAGTGAAGAGGGACAGGGATATGAAAAACTGTTTTTT	CASSEEGQGYEKLFF
TRBV29-1	-	TRBJ2-3	-	TGCAGCGTTGACTCCAACAGGGCTAGCACAGATACGCAGTATTTT	CSVDSNRASTDTQYF
TRBV4-1	TRBD2	TRBJ2-1	-	TGCGCCAGCAGCCACCCACTAGCGGGGGGGCCTGGTGAGCAGTTCTTC	CASSHPLAGGPGEQFF
TRBV4-2	-	TRBJ1-2	-	TGTGCCAGCAGCCAAGAGTCTCAGGCCGCCATTTATGGCTACACCTTC	CASSQESQAAIYGYTF
TRBV27	-	TRBJ2-7	few	TGTGCCAGCAAACAGGGTCGTCACTACGAGCAGTACTTC	CASKQGRHYEQYF
TRBV5-1	TRBD1	TRBJ1-2	-	TGCGCCAGCAGCCCGGGACAGGGCTCCTACTATGGCTACACCTTC	CASSPGQGSYYGYTF
TRBV4-1	TRBD1	TRBJ1-1	-	TGCGCCAGCAGACGAAATGAGGGGGCTGACACTGAAGCTTTCTTT	CASRRNEGADTEAFF
TRBV19	TRBD1	TRBJ1-5	-	TGTGCCAGTAGTGTCGCTCCCTCCGGGACAGCAAGGCAGCCCCAGCATTTT	CASSVAPSGTARQPQHF
TRBV5-5	TRBD1	TRBJ2-7	-	TGTGCCAGCTACGAGGACAGGGCCTCCTACGAGCAGTACTTC	CASYEDRASYEQYF
TRBV4-2	TRBD2	TRBJ2-7	once	TGTGCCAGCAGCCAAGAAAGCGGGGGGCTTGATTACGAGCAGTACTTC	CASSQESGGLDYEQYF
TRBV27	-	TRBJ1-2	few	TGTGCCAGCAGTTTGCGGCAGGGTTATGGCTACACCTTC	CASSLRQGYGYTF
TRBV6-5	-	TRBJ1-6	-	TGTGCCAGCAGTTACGACAGCTTCTATAATTCACCCCTCCACTTT	CASSYDSFYNSPLHF
TRBV6-1	TRBD2	TRBJ2-3	-	TGTGCCAGCAGTGAGCGTAGCGGGAGGGCGACAGATACGCAGTATTTT	CASSERSGRATDTQYF
TRBV2	-	TRBJ2-7	-	TGTGCCAGCAGTGAGGGTTTTCTCGGGTCCTACGAGCAGTACTTC	CASSEGFLGSYEQYF
TRBV3-1/TRBV3-2	TRBD2	TRBJ2-1	-	TGTGCCAGCAGCCAAGTCATTGGCGGGGGGGCGACTGAGCAGTTCTTC	CASSQVIGGGATEQFF
TRBV3-1/TRBV3-2	TRBD1	TRBJ2-1	-	TGTGCCAGCAGCCAAGATACAGGGGGATACAATGAGCAGTTCTTC	CASSQDTGGYNEQFF
TRBV5-6	TRBD2	TRBJ2-5	-	TGTGCCAGCAGCTTGGCCTGGCTAGCGGGAGGGCCGGAGACCCAGTACTTC	CASSLAWLAGGPETQYF
TRBV7-9	-	TRBJ2-3	-	TGTGCCAGCAGCTTACCGGGACTTTACACAGATACGCAGTATTTT	CASSLPGLYTDTQYF
TRBV4-2	-	TRBJ1-2	-	TGTGCCAGCAGCCAACACGACGGGGGTGGCTACACCTTC	CASSQHDGGGYTF
TRBV6-6	TRBD1	TRBJ1-2	-	TGTGCCAGCAGGAAGGACAGGGGGCAGGACTATGGCTACACCTTC	CASRKDRGQDYGYTF
TRBV5-4	-	TRBJ1-5	-	TGTGCCAGCAGCGCGGGACGCAATCAGCCCCAGCATTTT	CASSAGRNQPQHF
TRBV21-1	-	TRBJ1-2	-	TGTGCCAGCAGCAAACAAAAGACAGGCGGTCGATTCTACACCTTC	CASSKQKTGGRFYTF
TRBV2	-	TRBJ1-1	-	TGTGCCAGCAGTCAGGGTACTGAAGCTTTCTTT	CASSQGTEAFF
TRBV11-2	TRBD2	TRBJ2-7	-	TGTGCCAGCAGCTTAGATCGCGGGAGCTACGAGCAGTACTTC	CASSLDRGSYEQYF
TRBV4-2	TRBD2	TRBJ2-3	-	TGTGCCAGCAGCCAATTTATAGCGGGGACTAGCACAGATACGCAGTATTTT	CASSQFIAGTSTDTQYF
TRBV28	TRBD1	TRBJ1-2	-	TGTGCCAGCAGTTTTGGTCGGACAGGGGACTATGGCTACACCTTC	CASSFGRTGDYGYTF
TRBV4-1	-	TRBJ1-1	-	TGCGCCAGCAGCCAATTCAGGGACATGAACACTGAAGCTTTCTTT	CASSQFRDMNTEAFF
TRBV7-2	-	TRBJ2-2	-	TGTGCCAGCAGCCCCCGAGCAGGCAGCAAGAACACCGGGGAGCTGTTTTTT	CASSPRAGSKNTGELFF
TRBV5-1	TRBD2	TRBJ2-2	-	TGCGCCAGCAGTTCCAGCGGGGGTACCGGGGAGCTGTTTTTT	CASSSSGGTGELFF
TRBV9	-	TRBJ1-5	-	TGTGCCAGCAGCGTAGGACTATCTAGCAATCAGCCCCAGCATTTT	CASSVGLSSNQPQHF
TRBV16	-	TRBJ1-2	-	TGTGCCAGCAGCCAATCGATGGGGGGGTTATCACGGGACTACACCTTC	CASSQSMGGLSRDYTF
TRBV6-5	-	TRBJ2-7	-	TGTGCCAGCAGTTACTCGAGGCGTCTAGAGGAGCAGTACTTC	CASSYSRRLEEQYF
TRBV5-6	-	TRBJ1-5	-	TGTGCCAGCAGCTTGACAGGTGGAGTAAGCAATCAGCCCCAGCATTTT	CASSLTGGVSNQPQHF
TRBV5-1	TRBD1	TRBJ2-1	-	TGCGCCAGCAACCTTGGGACAGGTTACAATGAGCAGTTCTTC	CASNLGTGYNEQFF
TRBV5-1	-	TRBJ2-7	-	TGCGCCAGCACTATTGCAGGGGATGGCGAGCAGTACTTC	CASTIAGDGEQYF
TRBV11-2	-	TRBJ2-2	few	TGTGCCAGCAGCTTTCGTGGGAGCGGAACCGGGGAGCTGTTTTTT	CASSFRGSGTGELFF
TRBV27	-	TRBJ1-1	-	TGTGCCAGCAGTATTAACAGGGAGGGGACTGAAGCTTTCTTT	CASSINREGTEAFF
TRBV19	-	TRBJ1-6	-	TGTGCCAGTAGACCATTGACGGAGTATAATTCACCCCTCCACTTT	CASRPLTEYNSPLHF
TRBV5-5	-	TRBJ1-2	-	TGTGCCAGCAGCTTGGGAGGAGGAGTCGGCTACACCTTC	CASSLGGGVGYTF
TRBV7-8	TRBD2	TRBJ2-5	-	TGTGCCAGCAGCTTAGCGCTTTATAGCGGGATGGAGACCCAGTACTTC	CASSLALYSGMETQYF
TRBV5-4	-	TRBJ2-3	-	TGTGCCAGCAGCTTCTCAAAAATCGGGGAACCGCAGTATTTT	CASSFSKIGEPQYF
TRBV4-2	TRBD2	TRBJ2-3	-	TGTGCCAGCAGCCAAGTTGTAACGGGAGGAACAGATACGCAGTATTTT	CASSQVVTGGTDTQYF
TRBV29-1	-	TRBJ1-2	-	TGCAGCGTGGACCGGGACACTTCTAACTATGGCTACACCTTC	CSVDRDTSNYGYTF
TRBV5-8	TRBD1	TRBJ2-3	-	TGTGCCAGCAGCCCGGACAGGCGCACAGATACGCAGTATTTT	CASSPDRRTDTQYF
TRBV5-6	TRBD1	TRBJ1-1	-	TGTGCCAGCAGGAAGGACAGGAAGAACACTGAAGCTTTCTTT	CASRKDRKNTEAFF
TRBV4-1	-	TRBJ2-5	-	TGCGCCAGCAGCCAACTTCTAGAATGGCAAGAGACCCAGTACTTC	CASSQLLEWQETQYF
TRBV6-5	-	TRBJ2-7	-	TGTGCCAGCCGCCAGGGATCCTACGAGCAGTACTTC	CASRQGSYEQYF